This T cell receptor (beta chain) is from a study of cytomegalovirus exposure and HLA in healthy donors. Primers: 60 Vbeta forward and 13 Jbeta reverse. Repertoires were generated with immunoSEQ multiplex PCR, while TCRdb's copy carries only in-frame clones and drops some. Found here are tens of thousands of clones; the top ten clones hold just over 5.5%. CDR3 length: 16 residues. V was pared by 0 bases and J by 1 base, with 13 bases between. Germline CDR1 is SGHRS and CDR2 is YFSETQ. The specimen sequenced was PBMCs. The V gene is TRBV5-1, the J gene TRBJ2-5, with D possibly being TRBD2 (6 bases). This clonotype was obtained from a girl aged 10 to 17 in good health and CMV-seropositive. This CDR3 reads CASSLGPAGVQETQYF. Here the CDR3 DNA reads TGCGCCAGCAGCTTGGGGCCAGCGGGCGTCCAAGAGACCCAGTACTTC.